This T cell receptor beta chain was captured by sequencing in a study of T cells in narcolepsy. The data were produced by immunoSEQ multiplex PCR, yet TCRdb's version contains in-frame clones alone and is incomplete. The sample contains some 32,000 clones, around four fifths of which appear only once. Per germline, CDR1 SGHAT and CDR2 FQNNGV. The CDR3 covers 15 residues. J was trimmed by 4 bases and V by 5 bases; bases with no gene match: 9. The chain recombines TRBV11-2 with TRBJ1-1, with 8 bases lining up with TRBD1. Sequenced sample: CD45RA- memory CD4+ T cells from PBMCs. This TCR came from a human donor with narcolepsy. As DNA, the CDR3 is TGTGCCAGCAGCCGGACAGGGATGGGTGTCACTGAAGCTTTCTTT. It specifies CASSRTGMGVTEAFF.